This TCR beta chain was sequenced during a study of regulatory T cells in long-lasting Graves disease. The overall study: Persistent Graves' disease denoted over 5 years of antithyroid drugs plus positive TSH receptor antibodies. Study conclusions and caveats: TRBV28, TRBJ1-2 and TRBJ2-5 were favored in persistent disease.

Time point denoted: persistent/refractory GD, antithyroid drugs over 5 years with positive TRAb. Preparation of the TCR library used RNA extracted from PBMCs. This clonotype has a count of ten or more. Its specificity is unknown. The CDR3 sequence is 12 residues long. Trimming cost V 2 bases and J 5 bases, with 7 bases left between them. The V gene's germline CDR1 is SGHDT and CDR2 YYEEEE. Combining iRepertoire HTBI primers with Arm-PCR of CDR3 regions, the authors built TCR beta libraries. Original handling: In the combined samples, roughly 62 TRBV and 14 TRBJ segments were identified. In TCRdb, the multiplex PCR reads were re-called with MiXCR into one record per CDR3 protein. The V and J calls follow TCRdb's processing rather than the paper's. The repertoire holds approximately 400,000 distinct CDR3 sequences, with around 20% as singletons.

The sequences come from peripheral blood mononuclear cells (PBMCs), collected when the disease was refractory, from a patient treated with antithyroid drugs. This TCR was sampled from a female donor with Graves disease. The rearrangement uses TRBV5-6 and TRBJ2-5; weak D call: TRBD1 (6 bases). The CDR3 DNA is TGTGCCAGCAGCTTACAGGGTGAGACCCAGTACTTC. Translating gives CASSLQGETQYF. Drawing the rest from reference TRBV5-6 and TRBJ2-5, the complete variable domain is DAGVTQSPTHLIKTRGQQVTLRCSPKSGHDTVSWYQQALGQGPQFIFQYYEEEERQRGNFPDRFSGHQFPNYSSELNVNALLLGDSALYLCASSLQGETQYFGPGTRLLVL.